One and the same sample provided the 20 T cell receptor beta chains below, sequenced in a study of blood T cell repertoires in COVID-19 (dated by TCRdb to between 2020 and 2021). Library creation used the immunoSEQ multiplex PCR assay. The table was pulled from immuneACCESS by TCRdb, which kept in-frame rearrangements only. Such tables lose some clones; where checked, under half of the loss comes from unresolved V genes, and the rest has no known cause. The sample contains around 190,000 clones, about 80% of them found a single time. The top ten constitute 5.5% to 8.5% of the sample. Source material: peripheral blood. All receptors come from a man between 60 and 75 years old with acute or convalescent COVID-19.

The chain carries TRBV5-1 and TRBJ2-6; 8 bases are shared with TRBD1. The CDR3 length is 17 residues. In germline, CDR1 is SGHRS, CDR2 YFSETQ. J lost 4 bases, V lost 0 bases, and 6 bases had no gene match. The CDR3 reads CASSLAGTGTGANVLTF. The CDR3 nucleotides are TGCGCCAGCAGCTTGGCCGGGACAGGTACGGGGGCCAACGTCCTGACTTTC.

V usage is TRBV4-1 and J usage is TRBJ2-6; TRBD1 might be the D (5 bases). Germline V gene sequence: CDR1 MGHRA, CDR2 YSYEKL. The CDR3 covers 15 residues. V was shortened by 2 bases and J by 2 bases, with 7 bases between the two germline ends. CDR3 protein: CASSQPTAGANVLTF. The CDR3 DNA reads as TGCGCCAGCAGCCAACCGACAGCTGGGGCCAACGTCCTGACTTTC.

In this sample, this clone turned up a few times. The V gene is TRBV6-5, the J gene TRBJ2-1; perhaps TRBD2 as D (6 bases). The CDR3 sequence is 11 residues long. Trimming removed 6 bases at V and 9 bases at J, with 9 bases between. Per germline, CDR1 MNHEY and CDR2 SVGAGI. CDR3 protein: CASSRGLEQFF. The CDR3 DNA sequence: TGTGCCAGCAGCCGGGGACTTGAGCAGTTCTTC.

This chain uses TRBV12-3 or TRBV12-4 with TRBJ1-3, with 7 nucleotides matching TRBD1. CDR3 length: 13 residues. With 6 bases clipped from V and 7 bases from J, the junction kept 6 bases outside the gene matches. The CDR3: CASRQTGRNTIYF. The CDR3 DNA is TGTGCCAGCAGACAGACAGGGCGCAACACCATATATTTT.

The chain recombines TRBV7-9 with TRBJ1-6; a possible D gene is TRBD1 (6 bases). Trimming pared 3 bases from V and 8 bases from J, leaving 11 bases between. The length of the CDR3 is 14 residues. The germline V gene encodes CDR1 SEHNR and CDR2 FQNEAQ (reference sequence). The CDR3 DNA sequence: TGTGCCAGCAGCTTGACAGGTTGGGATTCACCCCTCCACTTT. Amino acids: CASSLTGWDSPLHF.

The rearrangement joins TRBV28 to TRBJ2-7, with TRBD1 matching 7 bases. Germline trimming cut 2 bases from V and 2 bases from J; bases unmatched to any gene: 3. Germline lookup yields CDR1 MDHEN and CDR2 SYDVKM. This CDR3 contains 14 residues. CDR3 protein: CASSLGDSTYEQYF. The CDR3 bases are TGTGCCAGCAGTTTAGGGGACAGTACCTACGAGCAGTACTTC.

The chain combines TRBV12-5 with TRBJ2-5; 8 bases agree with TRBD1. Trimming took 1 base from V and 5 from J; bases not matched to a gene: 6. There are 15 residues in the CDR3. Germline CDR1 is LGHNT and CDR2 is FRNRAP. DNA of the CDR3: TGTGCTAGTGGTTTGGGGGCAGGGGGCGGGGAGACCCAGTACTTC. It yields the protein CASGLGAGGGETQYF.

The J gene is TRBJ1-2, the V gene TRBV7-2; 9 bases align to TRBD1. Germline V gene lookup returns CDR1 SGHTA and CDR2 FQGNSA. V was pared by 1 base and J by 6 bases, with 9 bases of the junction left unmatched. The CDR3 runs to 16 residues. CDR3 nucleotides: TGTGCCAGCAGCTTAGGAGGGACAGGGAGGATGGATGGCTACACCTTC. Residues: CASSLGGTGRMDGYTF.

The chain recombines TRBV6-5 with TRBJ1-3, with 9 positions matching TRBD1. V shed 8 bases and J 0 bases; nucleotides not matched to a gene: 2. CDR3 length: 14 residues. Germline V gene lookup returns CDR1 MNHEY and CDR2 SVGAGI. As DNA, the CDR3 is TGTGCCAGCGACAGGGGGACCTCTGGAAACACCATATATTTT. Translating it yields CASDRGTSGNTIYF.

The V and J genes are TRBV18 and TRBJ1-3; 8 nucleotides align to TRBD1. The CDR3 covers 19 residues. V lost 3 bases, J lost 0 bases, and 13 bases stayed unmatched. CDR1 and CDR2 (germline): KGHSH, LQKENI. CDR3 DNA: TGTGCCAGCTCACCTATCGTTGTGACAGGGGCCCACTCTGGAAACACCATATATTTT. It encodes CASSPIVVTGAHSGNTIYF.

The chain couples TRBV2 to TRBJ2-2, with 12 bases identical to TRBD2. Per the germline V gene, CDR1 is SNHLY and CDR2 is FYNNEI. The CDR3 runs to 15 residues. The J segment lost 7 bases and the V segment lost 4 bases, leaving 4 bases of the junction unmatched. The chain's CDR3 is CASSGLAGVGGELFF. The CDR3, as DNA: TGTGCCAGCAGTGGACTAGCGGGAGTGGGCGGGGAGCTGTTTTTT.

This chain joins TRBV2 and TRBJ2-5, with 10 bases identical to TRBD2. Trimming removed 7 bases from V and 2 bases from J; junction bases left unmatched: 10. The germline gives CDR1 SNHLY, CDR2 FYNNEI. The CDR3 consists of 16 residues. The CDR3 DNA is TGTGCCAGCACCGAGGGGTGGACTAGCGGACAAGAGACCCAGTACTTC. Translation gives CASTEGWTSGQETQYF.

V gene TRBV12-3 or TRBV12-4 combines with J gene TRBJ1-1; weak D call: TRBD1 (6 bases). The CDR3 runs to 11 residues. V was shortened by 6 bases and J by 7 bases, with 9 bases between the two germline ends. The CDR3 region is CASRQQGEAFF. CDR3 nucleotides: TGTGCCAGCAGGCAACAGGGTGAAGCTTTCTTT.

The V and J genes are TRBV2 and TRBJ2-7; 8 positions agree with TRBD2. The CDR3 has 14 residues. Germline V CDR1 and CDR2: SNHLY, FYNNEI. The V gene end was trimmed by 4 bases and the J gene end by 4 bases; junction bases not matched to a gene: 6. Here the CDR3 DNA reads TGTGCCAGCAGTGGGGGACTAGGACAATACGAGCAGTACTTC. Its protein product is CASSGGLGQYEQYF.

The chain has TRBV29-1 and TRBJ2-7; TRBD2 is a possible D gene (7 bases). The CDR3 runs 15 residues. Deletions cut 2 bases from V and 3 bases from J, with 17 bases between. In germline, CDR1 is SQVTM, CDR2 ANQGSEA. For the CDR3, the DNA is TGCAGCGTTGAAACCGGGGGGTCCAGGGGCTACGAGCAGTACTTC. It yields the protein CSVETGGSRGYEQYF.

This chain links TRBV6-1 with TRBJ2-3; D remains ambiguous. There are 14 residues in the CDR3. Germline CDR1 MNHNS, CDR2 SASEGT. Trimming shortened V by 2 bases and J by 6 bases, and 12 bases separated the two germline ends. CDR3 amino acids: CASSERGVLDTQYF. The CDR3 DNA reads as TGTGCCAGCAGTGAACGCGGTGTACTGGATACGCAGTATTTT.

The J gene is TRBJ2-7, the V gene TRBV14; 7 nucleotides align to TRBD1. CDR1 is SGHDN and CDR2 is FVKESK in the germline V gene. CDR3 size: 15 residues. The V gene end was trimmed by 1 base and the J gene end by 2 bases; junction bases not matched to a gene: 5. CDR3 coding DNA: TGTGCCAGCAGCCAAGGCCGGGACAGAACCTACGAGCAGTACTTC. It encodes CASSQGRDRTYEQYF.

The chain is built from TRBV9 and TRBJ2-1; 7 nucleotides match TRBD1. The CDR3 sequence is 15 residues long. With V trimmed by 4 bases and J by 6 bases, 10 bases remained unmatched. Germline CDR1 SGDLS, CDR2 YYNGEE. In nucleotides, the CDR3 is TGTGCCAGCAGCAGCGTCGGGACAGTCATCAATGAGCAGTTCTTC. Encoded protein: CASSSVGTVINEQFF.

The genes are TRBV19 and TRBJ1-2; a possible D gene is TRBD1 (5 bases). The CDR3 loop spans 15 amino acids. In germline, CDR1 is LNHDA, CDR2 SQIVND (reference sequence). The V end was cut by 2 bases, the J end by 6 bases, with 16 bases between. The CDR3 loop reads CASSISVRVSDGYTF. CDR3 coding DNA: TGTGCCAGTAGTATATCGGTCAGGGTATCGGATGGCTACACCTTC.

The rearrangement uses TRBV4-1 and TRBJ1-2, with D unclear. From germline, CDR1 is MGHRA and CDR2 YSYEKL. The CDR3 is made up of 15 amino acids. Between the trimmed V and J ends, which lost 1 base and 4 bases, there was a span of 13 bases. CDR3 residues: CASSQAYSKTYGYTF. In DNA form, the CDR3 reads TGCGCCAGCAGCCAAGCGTACAGCAAAACCTATGGCTACACCTTC.